A selection of T cell receptor beta chains follows, all from one sample in a study of regulatory T cells in long-lasting Graves disease. Each CDR3 protein is one row after TCRdb ran MiXCR on the multiplex PCR reads. Here the sample spans hundreds of thousands of distinct CDR3 sequences, 16% being singletons. This sample also belongs to another study, concerning T cells in Graves' hyperthyroidism and ophthalmopathy.

The input for sequencing was peripheral blood mononuclear cells (PBMCs), taken at new diagnosis, from a patient treated with antithyroid drugs. These receptors all come from a man younger than 30 with Graves disease. Each CDR3 is given with its conserved first and last residue. Each record gives: V gene, J gene, CDR3 protein.

>TRBV5-1|TRBJ2-6
CASSPPRGIDVLTF
>TRBV20-1|TRBJ2-3
CSAGVMVAGVTDTQYF
>TRBV5-1|TRBJ1-2
CASSLGGVGDYGYTF
>TRBV30|TRBJ2-5
CACERQETQYF
>TRBV4-1|TRBJ1-5
CASSQDRQGSQPQHF
>TRBV12-3/TRBV12-4|TRBJ2-2
CASSFTGLNTGELFF
>TRBV28|TRBJ1-2
CASSQPAGTYGYTF
>TRBV12-3/TRBV12-4|TRBJ2-1
CASGDSGSRYNEQFF
>TRBV20-1|TRBJ1-5
CSAQSWDLSNQPQHF
>TRBV30|TRBJ2-7
CAWAPGQGYGYEQYF
>TRBV20-1|TRBJ1-5
CSASLYSNQPQHF
>TRBV25-1|TRBJ2-3
CASSVGRTSGRGLDTQYF
>TRBV6-1|TRBJ2-1
CASSEDPSSYNEQFF
>TRBV28|TRBJ2-7
CASKRQGEYEQYF
>TRBV18|TRBJ2-5
CASSPTPGEAETQYF
>TRBV7-3|TRBJ1-2
CASSPPGRLYGYTF
>TRBV12-3/TRBV12-4|TRBJ2-1
CASSLSREWSNEQFF
>TRBV7-9|TRBJ2-1
CASSIETGVLNEQFF
>TRBV7-9|TRBJ1-2
CASSLASSRGNGYTF
>TRBV3-1|TRBJ2-7
CASSQGGDGSSYEQYF
>TRBV24-1|TRBJ2-3
CATSVTGGSGRADTQYF
>TRBV11-3|TRBJ2-2
CASSSAGGGAGELFF